Below, 5 T cell receptor beta chains from the same sample are listed, as sequenced in a study of T cell responses to AZD1222 COVID-19 vaccine. Using immunoSEQ multiplex PCR, the repertoire was profiled, and TCRdb retains in-frame clones only, with some absent. The sample lists over 120,000 clones, about 90% seen once, with 1.5% to 2% in the top ten. The starting material was peripheral blood, obtained on day 0 of AZD1222 vaccination. These receptors were collected from an adult in good health.

The chain links TRBV9 to TRBJ2-3; 9 bases are a match to TRBD2. CDR1 is SGDLS, CDR2 YYNGEE, per germline. V trimming: 7 bases; J trimming: 2 bases; junction bases outside the gene matches: 8. This CDR3 is built from 15 residues. The chain's CDR3 is CASSGGGGLTDTQYF. CDR3 DNA: TGTGCCAGCTCCGGCGGGGGGGGACTCACAGATACGCAGTATTTT.

The chain uses TRBV18 and TRBJ1-3; D gene uncertain. The germline V and J ends were trimmed by 3 bases and 0 bases, with 9 bases remaining between them. Germline V lookup: CDR1 KGHSH, CDR2 LQKENI. The CDR3 runs to 15 residues. For the CDR3, the DNA is TGTGCCAGCTCACCCAGATCCTTCTCTGGAAACACCATATATTTT. Protein: CASSPRSFSGNTIYF.

This clone appeared once. The V call is TRBV7-9, the J call TRBJ2-2; the D is unclear. This CDR3 is built from 14 residues. The V end lost 0 bases, the J end lost 2 bases, and 4 bases lay between the germline ends. CDR1 and CDR2 (germline): SEHNR, FQNEAQ (reference sequence). In DNA form, the CDR3 reads TGTGCCAGCAGCTTAGCGGGAAACACCGGGGAGCTGTTTTTT. This codes for CASSLAGNTGELFF.

The rearrangement uses TRBV7-2 and TRBJ1-4; the D is unclear. This CDR3 is built from 14 residues. Germline V lookup: CDR1 SGHTA, CDR2 FQGNSA. Trimming took 3 bases from V and 6 from J, leaving 11 bases between them. The DNA for the CDR3 is TGTGCCAGCAGCTTGGAGCAGGCCGATGAAAAACTGTTTTTT. It encodes CASSLEQADEKLFF.

The chain employs TRBV24-1 and TRBJ2-1, with TRBD2 identical over 7 bases. The junction had 5 bases not matched to a gene; V was cut back by 4 bases and J by 0 bases. CDR3 size: 16 residues. The germline CDR1 and CDR2 sequences are KGHDR and SFDVKD. DNA of the CDR3: TGTGCCACCAGTGAAACAGCGGGGAGCTCCTACAATGAGCAGTTCTTC. It specifies CATSETAGSSYNEQFF.